These T cell receptor beta chains were read from a single sample in a study of blood T cell repertoires in COVID-19. TCRdb's copy holds only in-frame clones and misses some; the assay was immunoSEQ multiplex PCR. The sample lists about 140,000 clones; about nine tenths were seen once. Sequenced sample: peripheral blood. Receptor source: a woman older than 75 with acute or convalescent COVID-19. Each CDR3 is given with its conserved first and last residue. D genes are given only for firm matches. Size is omitted from some rows. Given values are once, few, many or a class for expanded clones.

clone_size j_call v_call cdr3_length d_call cdr3_nt cdr3_aa
NA TRBJ1-6 TRBV5-1 16 NA TGCGCCAGCAGCCGAACGACGGGGGGCTATAATTCACCCCTCCACTTT CASSRTTGGYNSPLHF
NA TRBJ1-2 TRBV3-1/TRBV3-2 12 NA TGTGCCAGCAGCCAAGATCAGAGGGGGTTCACCTTC CASSQDQRGFTF
NA TRBJ2-1 TRBV9 15 TRBD2 TGTGCCAGCAGCCCTCTAGCGGGGTCCTACAATGAGCAGTTCTTC CASSPLAGSYNEQFF
once TRBJ1-1 TRBV30 12 NA TGTGCCTGGGCCCGGATGCGGACTGAAGCTTTCTTT CAWARMRTEAFF
NA TRBJ1-2 TRBV5-6 13 NA TGTGCCAGCAGCCCCAGGGGAGTCCGTGGCTACACCTTC CASSPRGVRGYTF
NA TRBJ1-4 TRBV6-5 16 TRBD1 TGTGCCAGCAGTTATTTTGGGACAGGGCTTAATGAAAAACTGTTTTTT CASSYFGTGLNEKLFF
NA TRBJ2-7 TRBV11-2 17 NA TGTGCCAGCAGCTTATTCTCCCCCAGGTCCACGTCCTACGAGCAGTACTTC CASSLFSPRSTSYEQYF
NA TRBJ1-4 TRBV6-5 14 NA TGTGCCAGCAGTACGACTGCAACTAATGAAAAACTGTTTTTT CASSTTATNEKLFF
NA TRBJ1-5 TRBV2 16 TRBD1 TGTGCCAGCAGCGAACCGGGACAGGGGACTTCTGGGCCCCAGCATTTT CASSEPGQGTSGPQHF
NA TRBJ1-5 TRBV18 16 NA TGTGCCAGCTCACCTACCACAGTTAATAGCAATCAGCCCCAGCATTTT CASSPTTVNSNQPQHF
NA TRBJ2-2 TRBV18 14 NA TGTGCCAGCTCACCGGGCGCAGTAAGAGGGGAGCTGTTTTTT CASSPGAVRGELFF
NA TRBJ2-3 TRBV6-1 17 TRBD2 TGTGCCAGCAGTGTCCGGACTAGCGGGCTACCTGCGGATACGCAGTATTTT CASSVRTSGLPADTQYF
NA TRBJ2-4 TRBV20-1 11 NA TGCAGTGCTAGTTCGGGGAACATTCAGTACTTC CSASSGNIQYF
NA TRBJ2-3 TRBV27 18 NA TGTGCCAGCAAGCCGCAGGGTAGCGGCGCAACTAGCACAGATACGCAGTATTTT CASKPQGSGATSTDTQYF
NA TRBJ1-3 TRBV11-2 15 TRBD1 TGTGCCAGCAGCTCCCAGGGGGGCTCTGGAAACACCATATATTTT CASSSQGGSGNTIYF
NA TRBJ1-1 TRBV7-3 16 NA TGTGCCAGCAGCTTACTCCCCCCCACAGGGAACACTGAAGCTTTCTTT CASSLLPPTGNTEAFF
once TRBJ1-6 TRBV5-1 12 NA TGCGCCAGCAGCTCGGGGAATTCACCCCTCCACTTT CASSSGNSPLHF
few TRBJ1-3 TRBV29-1 13 NA TGCAGCGTTGTTACGGGGTTCTGGAACACCATATATTTT CSVVTGFWNTIYF
NA TRBJ2-3 TRBV5-1 15 NA TGCGCCAGCAGCTCGGAGGGGGGGCGCACAGATACGCAGTATTTT CASSSEGGRTDTQYF
NA TRBJ1-2 TRBV7-9 15 TRBD1 TGTGCCAGCAGCTTACTGGGACAGAGAAACTATGGCTACACCTTC CASSLLGQRNYGYTF
NA TRBJ2-1 TRBV5-1 16 TRBD2 TGCGCCAGCAGCCTCAACAGCGGGGGGGCGTATAATGAGCAGTTCTTC CASSLNSGGAYNEQFF
once TRBJ2-3 TRBV5-4 16 TRBD1 TGTGCCAGCAGCACAAAGAAGGACAGGGGTACAGATACGCAGTATTTT CASSTKKDRGTDTQYF
few TRBJ1-2 TRBV18 13 TRBD1 TGTGCCAGCTCACCACCGGGACAGATTGGCTACACCTTC CASSPPGQIGYTF
NA TRBJ1-2 TRBV5-1 15 NA TGCGCCAGCAGCTTGGAGGGGACACCGGCTTATGGCTACACCTTC CASSLEGTPAYGYTF
NA TRBJ1-2 TRBV18 14 NA TGTGCCAGCTCACCACCCGCGGGTAGCCATGGCTACACCTTC CASSPPAGSHGYTF
NA TRBJ2-3 TRBV6-2/TRBV6-3 15 NA TGTGCCAGCAGTTACGACAGCTATAGCACAGATACGCAGTATTTT CASSYDSYSTDTQYF
once TRBJ1-2 TRBV6-5 12 NA TGTGCCAGCGCGCAGGGGAACTATGGCTACACCTTC CASAQGNYGYTF
NA TRBJ2-1 TRBV9 18 TRBD2 TGTGCCAGCAGCCCCCGGACTAGCGGGGGGCCACCCTACAATGAGCAGTTCTTC CASSPRTSGGPPYNEQFF
NA TRBJ1-6 TRBV2 15 TRBD1 TGTGCCAGCAGTGAACCGCAGGGGGAAAATTCACCCCTCCACTTT CASSEPQGENSPLHF
NA TRBJ1-5 TRBV2 14 NA TGTGCCAGCAGACAACAGGGTTTCGGACAGCCCCAGCATTTT CASRQQGFGQPQHF
NA TRBJ2-4 TRBV30 15 NA TGTGCCTGGAGTGGGACAGCCCTAGCCAAAAACATTCAGTACTTC CAWSGTALAKNIQYF
NA TRBJ1-1 TRBV11-2 15 NA TGTGCCAGCAGCTTCCAGGGTGATAAGGGCACTGAAGCTTTCTTT CASSFQGDKGTEAFF
NA TRBJ1-2 TRBV6-5 14 NA TGTGCCAGCATCCCTCCAGGGGACAACTATGGCTACACCTTC CASIPPGDNYGYTF
NA TRBJ1-1 TRBV7-2 19 TRBD1 TGTGCCAGCAGCTTAGCCCCTCAGGGGGCTGGTTGGGCGAACACTGAAGCTTTCTTT CASSLAPQGAGWANTEAFF
NA TRBJ2-2 TRBV19 14 TRBD2 TGTGCCAGTAAAGCGGGGACGAACACCGGGGAGCTGTTTTTT CASKAGTNTGELFF
NA TRBJ1-2 TRBV7-3 13 TRBD1 TGTGCCAGCAGCCAGACAGGGCGGGATGGCTACACCTTC CASSQTGRDGYTF
NA TRBJ1-4 TRBV19 13 NA TGTGCCAGTAATCGACAGCTAAATGAAAAACTGTTTTTT CASNRQLNEKLFF
NA TRBJ1-1 TRBV7-2 16 NA TGTGCCAGCAGCCTCACTGGGACAAAGACGAACACTGAAGCTTTCTTT CASSLTGTKTNTEAFF
NA TRBJ1-2 TRBV30 15 NA TGTGCCTGGAGTGTCCTACAGACAGGAGCCTATGGCTACACCTTC CAWSVLQTGAYGYTF
once TRBJ1-1 TRBV9 15 NA TGTGCCAGCAGCGCAAGAGGACAGCTGAACACTGAAGCTTTCTTT CASSARGQLNTEAFF
NA TRBJ1-2 TRBV5-5 20 TRBD1 TGTGCCAGCAGATTGGGGGGGGCCGGGACAGGACCAATTTCTAACTATGGCTACACCTTC CASRLGGAGTGPISNYGYTF
once TRBJ2-1 TRBV7-9 15 TRBD1 TGTGCCACTCAGAGGACAGGGCAAGGGGACAATGAGCAGTTCTTC CATQRTGQGDNEQFF
NA TRBJ1-2 TRBV13 14 NA TGTGCCAGCAGCCGAAGGGGCGCGGCTTATGGCTACACCTTC CASSRRGAAYGYTF
NA TRBJ2-4 TRBV10-1 20 TRBD2 TGCGCCAGCACCAGGGTAGTAGCGGGGGGGGACGGTCTAGCCAAAAACATTCAGTACTTC CASTRVVAGGDGLAKNIQYF
NA TRBJ2-4 TRBV30 15 TRBD2 TGTGCCTGGAGTGTCGGCGGGGGGGACTCAAACATTCAGTACTTC CAWSVGGGDSNIQYF
NA TRBJ2-7 TRBV6-5 13 NA TGTGCCAGCCGCCCCCAGGGTTGGAACGAGCAGTACTTC CASRPQGWNEQYF
NA TRBJ2-2 TRBV3-1/TRBV3-2 13 TRBD1 TGTGCCAGCAGCATACAGGGGGGAGGGGAGCTGTTTTTT CASSIQGGGELFF
NA TRBJ2-7 TRBV3-1/TRBV3-2 13 NA TGTGCCAGCAGCCAACAGGGTTCCTACGAGCAGTACTTC CASSQQGSYEQYF
NA TRBJ1-1 TRBV12-5 14 NA TGTGCTAGTGGTTTGGGGCAGTTGAACACTGAAGCTTTCTTT CASGLGQLNTEAFF
NA TRBJ1-2 TRBV6-5 15 TRBD1 TGTGCCAGCAGTCTGGGACAGGGACAAGCGTATGGCTACACCTTC CASSLGQGQAYGYTF
NA TRBJ1-2 TRBV3-1/TRBV3-2 13 TRBD1 TGTGCCAGCAGCTATCGGACAGGGGATGGCTACACCTTC CASSYRTGDGYTF
NA TRBJ2-7 TRBV19 16 TRBD1 TGTGCCAGTAGTCCCAAACCCGGGACAGGGTTCGGGGAGCAGTACTTC CASSPKPGTGFGEQYF
few TRBJ2-7 TRBV7-9 17 TRBD2 TGTGCCAGCAGCCCCCGGACTAGCGGGGGGGCTTTCAACGAGCAGTACTTC CASSPRTSGGAFNEQYF
NA TRBJ2-7 TRBV5-1 14 TRBD1 TGCGCCAGCAGCTTGGACAGGGGATACTACGAGCAGTACTTC CASSLDRGYYEQYF